This is a list of T cell receptor beta chains from one sample in a study of response to subunit inactivated influenza vaccine. TCRdb called the RT-PCR reads again in MiXCR, with one record for every CDR3 protein. Altogether about 500,000 distinct CDR3 sequences are present, less than 7.5% being singletons, with the ten largest covering about an eighth. Sequenced here: PBMCs from blood, sampled roughly 24 months after vaccination. These receptors all stem from a man aged 50 to 69 who received an inactivated influenza vaccine. Each CDR3 is given with its conserved first and last residue. A D gene is named only where the DNA matches it firmly.

V | D | CDR3
TRBV7-2 | - | CASGNGARTQYF
TRBV13 | - | CASSLEEGDEQYF
TRBV6-2/TRBV6-3 | - | CASSYSGIDGYTF
TRBV24-1 | - | CATSVGGELFF
TRBV5-4 | TRBD1 | CASSLVGQGRPNEQFF
TRBV6-5 | - | CASSYPGSTDTQYF
TRBV20-1 | TRBD1 | CSARARDRGGYDTGELFF
TRBV12-3/TRBV12-4 | - | CASSQSHYGYTF
TRBV20-1 | - | CSARPTRSSYEQYF
TRBV12-3/TRBV12-4 | - | CASSLAASPGELFF
TRBV7-2 | - | CASSQNPRRTQYF
TRBV9 | TRBD1 | CASSDRQGAGANVLTF
TRBV20-1 | - | CSAENTGELFF
TRBV7-8 | - | CASSFTRPGPNEKLFF
TRBV4-3 | - | CASSRSVIATNEKLFF
TRBV12-3/TRBV12-4 | TRBD2 | CASSFSGRATGELFF
TRBV7-9 | TRBD1 | CASSLGQGARTEAFF
TRBV4-3 | - | CASSLYLRRVGETQYF
TRBV4-2 | - | CASSQGSHQPQHF
TRBV6-5 | - | CASSSGTFKISYNSPLHF
TRBV6-5 | - | CASSYSTDNSPLHF
TRBV28 | - | CASSLIGHTEAFF
TRBV7-2 | TRBD2 | CASSFSGAGAIQETQYF
TRBV12-3/TRBV12-4 | - | CASSRTAESTGELFF